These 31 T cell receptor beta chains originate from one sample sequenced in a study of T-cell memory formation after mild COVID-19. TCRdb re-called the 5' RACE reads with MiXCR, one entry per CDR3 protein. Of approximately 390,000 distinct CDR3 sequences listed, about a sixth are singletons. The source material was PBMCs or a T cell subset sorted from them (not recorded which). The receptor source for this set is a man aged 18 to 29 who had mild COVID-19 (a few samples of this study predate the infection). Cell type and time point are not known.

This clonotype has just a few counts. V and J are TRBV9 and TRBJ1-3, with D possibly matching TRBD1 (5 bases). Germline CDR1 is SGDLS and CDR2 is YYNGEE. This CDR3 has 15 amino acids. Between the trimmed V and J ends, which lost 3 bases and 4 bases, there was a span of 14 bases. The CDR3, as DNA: TGTGCCAGCAGCGCAGGGATTGAAGGCGGAAACACCATATATTTT. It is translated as CASSAGIEGGNTIYF.

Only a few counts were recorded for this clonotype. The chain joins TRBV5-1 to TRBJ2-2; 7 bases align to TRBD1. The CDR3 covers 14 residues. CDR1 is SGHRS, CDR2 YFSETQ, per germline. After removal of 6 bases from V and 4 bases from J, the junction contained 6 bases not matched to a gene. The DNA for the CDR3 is TGCGCCAGCACCAGGGGGATGAGCACCGGGGAGCTGTTTTTT. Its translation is CASTRGMSTGELFF.

CDR3 loop: CSALPPDLEGYTF. CDR3 nucleotides: TGCAGTGCTCTCCCCCCCGATCTTGAGGGCTACACCTTC. The rearrangement joins TRBV20-1 to TRBJ1-2, with D hard to call. From germline, CDR1 is DFQATT and CDR2 SNEGSKA (reference sequence). This CDR3 region has 13 residues. The ends were cut back, 5 bases at V and 8 bases at J, with 18 bases in the middle.

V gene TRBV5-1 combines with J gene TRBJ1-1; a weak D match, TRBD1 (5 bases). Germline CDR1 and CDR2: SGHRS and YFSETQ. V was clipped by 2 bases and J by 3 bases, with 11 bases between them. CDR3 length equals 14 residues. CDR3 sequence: CASSLRGADTEAFF. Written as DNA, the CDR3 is TGCGCCAGCAGCTTAAGGGGAGCGGACACTGAAGCTTTCTTT. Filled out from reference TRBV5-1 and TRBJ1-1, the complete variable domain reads KAGVTQTPRYLIKTRGQQVTLSCSPISGHRSVSWYQQTPGQGLQFLFEYFSETQRNKGNFPGRFSGRQFSNSRSEMNVSTLELGDSALYLCASSLRGADTEAFFGQGTRLTVV.

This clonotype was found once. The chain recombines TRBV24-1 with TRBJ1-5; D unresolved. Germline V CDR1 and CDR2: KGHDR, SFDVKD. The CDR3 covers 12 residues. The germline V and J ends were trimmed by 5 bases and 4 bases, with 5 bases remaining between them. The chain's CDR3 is CATSAPNQPQHF. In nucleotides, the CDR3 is TGTGCCACCAGTGCCCCAAATCAGCCCCAGCATTTT.

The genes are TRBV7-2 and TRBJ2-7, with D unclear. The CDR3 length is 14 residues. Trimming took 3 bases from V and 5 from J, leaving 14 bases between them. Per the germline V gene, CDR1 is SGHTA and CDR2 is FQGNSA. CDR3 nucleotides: TGTGCCAGCAGCTTGTACACGGCGGTGCACGAGCAGTACTTC. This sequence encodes CASSLYTAVHEQYF.

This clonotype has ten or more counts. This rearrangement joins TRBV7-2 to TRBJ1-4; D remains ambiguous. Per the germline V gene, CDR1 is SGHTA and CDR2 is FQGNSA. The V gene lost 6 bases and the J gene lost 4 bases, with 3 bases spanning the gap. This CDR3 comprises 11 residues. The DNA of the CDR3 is TGTGCCAGCAGACTTAATGAAAAACTGTTTTTT. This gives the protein CASRLNEKLFF.

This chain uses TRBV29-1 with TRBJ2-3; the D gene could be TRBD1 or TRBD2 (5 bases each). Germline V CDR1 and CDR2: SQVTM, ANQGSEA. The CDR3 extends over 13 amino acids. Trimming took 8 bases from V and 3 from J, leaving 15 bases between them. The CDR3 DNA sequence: TGCAGCTCCCAACGGGGCGGGACAGATACGCAGTATTTT. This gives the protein CSSQRGGTDTQYF.

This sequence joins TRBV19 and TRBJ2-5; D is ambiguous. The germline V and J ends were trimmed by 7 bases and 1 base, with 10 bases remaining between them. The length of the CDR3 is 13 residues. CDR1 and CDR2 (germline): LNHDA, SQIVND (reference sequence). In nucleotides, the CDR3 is TGTGCCAGTACGAAAGACGGCCAAGAGACCCAGTACTTC. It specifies CASTKDGQETQYF.

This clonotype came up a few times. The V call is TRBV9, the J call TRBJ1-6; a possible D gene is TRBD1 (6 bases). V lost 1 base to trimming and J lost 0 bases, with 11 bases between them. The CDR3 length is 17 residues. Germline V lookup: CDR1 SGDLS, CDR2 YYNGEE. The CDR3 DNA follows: TGTGCCAGCAGCGTAAATCAGGGGAGCTCCTATAATTCACCCCTCCACTTT. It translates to CASSVNQGSSYNSPLHF.

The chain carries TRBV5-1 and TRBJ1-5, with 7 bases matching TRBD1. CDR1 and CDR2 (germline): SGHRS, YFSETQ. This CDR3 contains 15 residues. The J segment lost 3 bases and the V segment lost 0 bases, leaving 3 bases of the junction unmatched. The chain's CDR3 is CASSLGDSPNQPQHF. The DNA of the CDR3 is TGCGCCAGCAGCTTGGGGGACAGCCCCAATCAGCCCCAGCATTTT.

The CDR3 reads CASSPRRADTQYF. DNA for the CDR3: TGTGCCAGCTCACCACGACGGGCAGATACGCAGTATTTT. The chain is built from TRBV18 and TRBJ2-3; D is ambiguous. CDR3 size: 13 residues. Germline CDR1 and CDR2: KGHSH and LQKENI. Trimming left V 1 base short and J 4 bases short, with 6 bases between. Looking up the rest from reference TRBV18 and TRBJ2-3 gives the full variable domain: NAGVMQNPRHLVRRRGQEARLRCSPMKGHSHVYWYRQLPEEGLKFMVYLQKENIIDESGMPKERFSAEFPKEGPSILRIQQVVRGDSAAYFCASSPRRADTQYFGPGTRLTVL.

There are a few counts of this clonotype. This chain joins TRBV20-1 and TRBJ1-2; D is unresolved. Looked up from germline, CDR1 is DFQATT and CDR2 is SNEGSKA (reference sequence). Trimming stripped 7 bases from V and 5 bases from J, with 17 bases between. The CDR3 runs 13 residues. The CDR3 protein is CSVIALEKYGYTF. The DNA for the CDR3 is TGCAGTGTTATAGCCCTAGAGAAGTATGGCTACACCTTC.

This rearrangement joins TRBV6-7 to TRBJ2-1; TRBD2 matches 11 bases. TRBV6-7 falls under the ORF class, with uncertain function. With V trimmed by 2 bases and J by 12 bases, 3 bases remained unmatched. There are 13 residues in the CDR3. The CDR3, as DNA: TGTGCCAGCAGTTACCCTAGCGGGGGGTTGCAGTTCTTC. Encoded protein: CASSYPSGGLQFF.

The CDR3 reads CASSLSGTGKPQHF. CDR3 in DNA: TGTGCCAGCAGCTTGTCCGGGACAGGGAAACCCCAGCATTTT. This chain links TRBV7-9 with TRBJ1-5; 9 bases fit TRBD1. The germline V gene has CDR1 SEHNR and CDR2 FQNEAQ (reference sequence). The ends lost 3 bases at V and 10 bases at J; junction bases unmatched: 7. The CDR3 is made up of 14 amino acids.

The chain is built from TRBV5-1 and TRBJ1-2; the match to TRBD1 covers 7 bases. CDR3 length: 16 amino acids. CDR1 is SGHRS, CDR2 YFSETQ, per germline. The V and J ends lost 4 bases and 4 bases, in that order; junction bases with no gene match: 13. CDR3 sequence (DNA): TGCGCCAGCAGCACAGCGACAGGGCCGATCTTCTATGGCTACACCTTC. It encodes CASSTATGPIFYGYTF.

CDR3 sequence: CASRTSGGTYEQYF. As DNA, the CDR3 is TGTGCCAGCAGAACTAGCGGGGGGACCTACGAGCAGTACTTC. The chain uses TRBV6-5 and TRBJ2-7, with TRBD2 matching 12 bases. In germline, CDR1 is MNHEY, CDR2 SVGAGI. This CDR3 spans 14 amino acids. J lost 2 bases, V lost 6 bases, and 2 bases had no gene match.

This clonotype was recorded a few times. This chain's CDR3 is CASSQDQRGDTGELFF. The DNA of the CDR3 is TGTGCCAGCAGCCAAGACCAGCGGGGGGACACCGGGGAGCTGTTTTTT. The chain is built from TRBV4-2 and TRBJ2-2; 9 bases map to TRBD2. Germline lookup yields CDR1 LGHNA and CDR2 YNFKEQ. The trim removed 0 bases at V and 3 bases at J, leaving 2 bases unmatched. CDR3 size: 16 residues.

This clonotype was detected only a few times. This chain's CDR3 is CSARDRGGPGSGYF. As DNA, the CDR3 is TGCAGTGCTAGAGACCGCGGGGGGCCGGGTAGCGGGTACTTC. V is TRBV20-1 and J is TRBJ2-5; 8 bases align to TRBD2. The length of the CDR3 is 14 residues. CDR1 and CDR2 from the germline V gene are DFQATT and SNEGSKA (reference sequence). The trim removed 0 bases at V and 13 bases at J, leaving 13 bases unmatched.

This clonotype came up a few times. This CDR3 reads CASRSSGGARDEQFF. The CDR3 DNA reads as TGTGCCAGCAGATCCAGCGGGGGGGCACGCGATGAGCAGTTCTTC. This rearrangement joins TRBV28 to TRBJ2-1; 10 nucleotides agree with TRBD2. CDR3 length: 15 residues. Trimming took 6 bases from V and 8 from J; bases not matched to a gene: 10. Per germline, CDR1 MDHEN and CDR2 SYDVKM.

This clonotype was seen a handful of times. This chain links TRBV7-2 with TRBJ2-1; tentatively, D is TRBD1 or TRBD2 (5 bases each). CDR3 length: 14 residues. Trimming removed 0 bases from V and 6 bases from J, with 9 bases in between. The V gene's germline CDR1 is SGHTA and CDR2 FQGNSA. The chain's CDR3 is CASSLAGPSNEQFF. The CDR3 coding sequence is TGTGCCAGCAGCTTAGCGGGACCGAGCAATGAGCAGTTCTTC.

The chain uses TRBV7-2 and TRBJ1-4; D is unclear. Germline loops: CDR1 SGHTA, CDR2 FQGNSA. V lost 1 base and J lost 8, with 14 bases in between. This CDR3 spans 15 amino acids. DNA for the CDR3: TGTGCCAGCAGCTTAGTGGAGGCGGCGTCGGAAAAACTGTTTTTT. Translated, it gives CASSLVEAASEKLFF.

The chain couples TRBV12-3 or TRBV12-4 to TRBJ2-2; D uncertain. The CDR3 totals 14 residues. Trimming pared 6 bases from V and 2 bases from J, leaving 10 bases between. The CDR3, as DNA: TGTGCCAGCAGGGTGGCAGCAAACACCGGGGAGCTGTTTTTT. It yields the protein CASRVAANTGELFF.

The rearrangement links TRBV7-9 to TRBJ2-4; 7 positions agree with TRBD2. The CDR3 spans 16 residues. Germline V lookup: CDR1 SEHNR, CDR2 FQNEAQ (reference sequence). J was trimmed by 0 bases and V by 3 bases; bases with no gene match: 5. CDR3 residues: CASSFMAGVAKNIQYF. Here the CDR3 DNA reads TGTGCCAGCAGCTTTATGGCGGGAGTAGCCAAAAACATTCAGTACTTC.

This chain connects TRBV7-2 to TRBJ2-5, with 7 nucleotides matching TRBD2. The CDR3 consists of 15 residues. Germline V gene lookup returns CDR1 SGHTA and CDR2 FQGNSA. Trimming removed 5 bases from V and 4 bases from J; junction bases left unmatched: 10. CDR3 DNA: TGTGCCAGCAGCCGGGTTCCAACTAGCGTAGAGACCCAGTACTTC. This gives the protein CASSRVPTSVETQYF.

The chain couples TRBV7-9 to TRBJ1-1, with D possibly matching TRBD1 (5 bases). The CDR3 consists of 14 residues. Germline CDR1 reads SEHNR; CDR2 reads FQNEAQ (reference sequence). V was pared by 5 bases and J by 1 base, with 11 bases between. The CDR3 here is CASSRLQGNTEAFF. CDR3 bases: TGTGCCAGCAGCCGCCTCCAGGGGAACACTGAAGCTTTCTTT.

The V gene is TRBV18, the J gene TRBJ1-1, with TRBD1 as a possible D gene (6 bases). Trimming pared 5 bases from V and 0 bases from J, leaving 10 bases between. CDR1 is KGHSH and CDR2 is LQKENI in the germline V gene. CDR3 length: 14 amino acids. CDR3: CASSADRMNTEAFF. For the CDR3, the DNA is TGTGCCAGCTCAGCCGACAGGATGAACACTGAAGCTTTCTTT.

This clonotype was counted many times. CDR3 region: CSVGRDNEQFF. The DNA of the CDR3 is TGCAGCGTTGGTCGGGACAATGAGCAGTTCTTC. V gene TRBV29-1 combines with J gene TRBJ2-1, with D unresolved. Germline assignment: CDR1 SQVTM and CDR2 ANQGSEA. This CDR3 is built from 11 residues. Trimming took 4 bases from V and 5 from J, leaving 6 bases between them.

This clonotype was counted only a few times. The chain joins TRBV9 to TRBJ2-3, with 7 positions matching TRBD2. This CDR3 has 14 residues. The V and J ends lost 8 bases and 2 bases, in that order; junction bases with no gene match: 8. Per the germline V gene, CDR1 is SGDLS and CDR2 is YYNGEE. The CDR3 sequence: CASDERGDTDTQYF. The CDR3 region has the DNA TGTGCCAGTGATGAGCGGGGCGACACAGATACGCAGTATTTT.

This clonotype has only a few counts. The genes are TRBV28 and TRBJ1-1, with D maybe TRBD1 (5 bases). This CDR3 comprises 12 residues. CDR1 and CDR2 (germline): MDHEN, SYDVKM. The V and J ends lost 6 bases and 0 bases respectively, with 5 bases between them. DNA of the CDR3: TGTGCCAGCAGGGACATGAACACTGAAGCTTTCTTT. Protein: CASRDMNTEAFF.

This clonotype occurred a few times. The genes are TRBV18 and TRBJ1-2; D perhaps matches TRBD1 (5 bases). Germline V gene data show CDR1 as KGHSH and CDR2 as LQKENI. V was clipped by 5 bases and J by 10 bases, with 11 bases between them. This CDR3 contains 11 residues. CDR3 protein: CASSSRDFYTF. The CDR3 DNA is TGTGCCAGCTCATCCCGGGACTTCTACACCTTC.